This entry lists 31 T cell receptor beta chains sequenced from one sample in a study of radiation and T cells in renal cell carcinoma. Time point defined: baseline pretreatment blood. Treatment here: 15 Gy SBRT to primary tumor, nephrectomy 4 weeks later. Repertoires were generated with immunoSEQ multiplex PCR, while TCRdb's copy carries only in-frame clones and drops some. In the table there are 95,000 or so clones, approximately 86% of which are singletons. Sequenced here: blood, sampled from a patient whose treatment included radiotherapy and nephrectomy. These receptors were obtained from a man aged 50-59 years with renal cell carcinoma.

The chain couples TRBV19 to TRBJ1-2; TRBD1 aligns across 12 bases. V lost 7 bases and J lost 2; bases outside the gene matches: 14. The CDR3 loop spans 18 amino acids. CDR1 is LNHDA and CDR2 is SQIVND in the germline V gene (reference sequence). In DNA form, the CDR3 reads TGTGCCAGTAAGGGACGGGGCTCCGGGACAGGGGGCAACTATGGCTACACCTTC. This codes for CASKGRGSGTGGNYGYTF.

V and J are TRBV6-5 and TRBJ2-5; 7 bases align to TRBD2. The CDR3 is made up of 15 amino acids. V trimming: 2 bases; J trimming: 2 bases; junction bases outside the gene matches: 5. CDR1 is MNHEY, CDR2 SVGAGI, per germline. In DNA, the CDR3 is TGTGCCAGCAGTTACACGTCTAGCGGACAAGAGACCCAGTACTTC. Amino acids: CASSYTSSGQETQYF.

The chain couples TRBV27 to TRBJ2-1; 7 bases are shared with TRBD1. Unmatched junction bases numbered 2, after V lost 3 bases and J lost 3 bases. The CDR3 spans 14 residues. From germline, CDR1 is MNHEY and CDR2 SMNVEV (reference sequence). The DNA of the CDR3 is TGTGCCAGCAGTTTGGGACAGTTCTACAATGAGCAGTTCTTC. Protein sequence: CASSLGQFYNEQFF.

The J gene is TRBJ2-3, the V gene TRBV12-1; TRBD2 was called by the table and not checked on the DNA. TRBV12-1 is flagged as a pseudogene. The CDR3 loop spans 15 amino acids. DNA of the CDR3: TGTGCCAGCAGCTCCTCGGGGGGGGTAGTAGATACGCAGTATTTT. It codes for CASSSSGGVVDTQYF.

The rearrangement links TRBV2 to TRBJ2-5; no clear D. The J call may be wrong; the DNA end is better matched by TRBJ2-7. CDR3 size: 14 residues. Germline lookup yields CDR1 SNHLY and CDR2 FYNNEI. The CDR3 DNA reads as TGTGCCACCCTGCCGTCCGCACAAATCTACGAGCAGTACTTC. The encoded protein is CATLPSAQIYEQYF.

The chain couples TRBV11-2 to TRBJ2-7, with 8 bases matching TRBD2. Trimming cost V 5 bases and J 4 bases; bases outside gene matches: 10. Germline CDR1 SGHAT, CDR2 FQNNGV. CDR3 length: 15 amino acids. DNA of the CDR3: TGTGCCAGCAGCGCCTTAGCGGGATCGATTTACGAGCAGTACTTC. It specifies CASSALAGSIYEQYF. Drawing the rest from reference TRBV11-2 and TRBJ2-7, the complete variable domain is EAGVAQSPRYKIIEKRQSVAFWCNPISGHATLYWYQQILGQGPKLLIQFQNNGVVDDSQLPKDRFSAERLKGVDSTLKIQPAKLEDSAVYLCASSALAGSIYEQYFGPGTRLTVT.

This chain joins TRBV6-5 and TRBJ1-1; 10 bases map to TRBD1. V was clipped by 2 bases and J by 4 bases; unmatched bases: 7. The CDR3 loop spans 16 amino acids. CDR1 is MNHEY, CDR2 SVGAGI, per germline. The CDR3: CASSYDRGRVGTEAFF. CDR3 DNA: TGTGCCAGCAGTTACGACAGGGGGCGAGTAGGCACTGAAGCTTTCTTT.

This CDR3 is CASSLGQKETQYF. CDR3 DNA: TGTGCCAGCAGCCTTGGGCAGAAAGAGACCCAGTACTTC. The rearrangement links TRBV7-2 to TRBJ2-5; D call uncertain. The CDR3 sequence is 13 residues long. Germline CDR1 and CDR2: SGHTA and FQGNSA. V lost 5 bases to trimming and J lost 3 bases, with 10 bases between them.

This chain links TRBV30 with TRBJ1-4; possible D gene TRBD1, 6 bases. Germline lookup yields CDR1 GTSNPN and CDR2 SVGIG (reference sequence). The CDR3 consists of 12 residues. Deletions cut 5 bases from V and 8 bases from J, with 12 bases between. DNA for the CDR3: TGTGCCTGGGAAAGGGGGGGGGAAAAACTGTTTTTT. It translates to CAWERGGEKLFF.

This chain joins TRBV30 and TRBJ2-1; 8 bases are a match to TRBD2. Germline CDR1 is GTSNPN and CDR2 is SVGIG (reference sequence). CDR3 length: 15 residues. V gave up 3 bases and J gave up 9 bases; unmatched junction bases: 13. Written as DNA, the CDR3 is TGTGCCTGGAGCGGGGGGGATGTACAATGGGGTGAGCAGTTCTTC. Amino acids: CAWSGGDVQWGEQFF.

V gene TRBV4-1 combines with J gene TRBJ2-7; D uncertain. The germline CDR1 and CDR2 sequences are MGHRA and YSYEKL. The V gene lost 2 bases and the J gene lost 3 bases, with 14 bases spanning the gap. The CDR3 is 15 residues long. CDR3 protein: CASSQSPAELYEQYF. For the CDR3, the DNA is TGCGCCAGCAGCCAATCACCCGCGGAGCTCTACGAGCAGTACTTC.

This chain uses TRBV10-1 with TRBJ2-1, with TRBD1 matching over 8 bases. Germline CDR1 WNHNN, CDR2 SYGVQD (reference sequence). Unmatched junction bases numbered 9, after V lost 7 bases and J lost 4 bases. This CDR3 spans 15 amino acids. The chain's CDR3 is CASNRDRQFYNEQFF. DNA of the CDR3: TGCGCCAGCAATAGGGACAGGCAATTTTACAATGAGCAGTTCTTC.

The CDR3 loop is CASMGQGAYSYEQYF. DNA for the CDR3: TGTGCCAGCATGGGACAGGGGGCTTACTCCTACGAGCAGTACTTC. The chain employs TRBV2 and TRBJ2-7, with TRBD1 matching 12 bases. V lost 7 bases to trimming and J lost 0 bases; unmatched junction nucleotides: 4. CDR1 and CDR2 from the germline V gene are SNHLY and FYNNEI. The CDR3 runs to 15 residues.

CDR3 residues: CASSRDPGTPRAGYTF. The CDR3 DNA follows: TGCGCCAGCAGCCGGGACCCCGGGACACCAAGGGCCGGCTACACCTTC. This chain connects TRBV4-1 to TRBJ1-2; D is perhaps TRBD1 (6 bases). CDR3 length: 16 residues. Trimming left V 4 bases short and J 8 bases short, with 23 bases between. Germline-derived CDR1 and CDR2 are MGHRA and YSYEKL.

The chain has TRBV15 and TRBJ2-3; tentatively, D is TRBD2 (6 bases). Trimming pared 5 bases from V and 2 bases from J, leaving 17 bases between. This CDR3 contains 16 residues. Germline-derived CDR1 and CDR2 are LNHNV and YYDKDF (reference sequence). The CDR3 DNA is TGTGCCACCAGCCGAGCGGAGGGGTATATCACAGATACGCAGTATTTT. Translation: CATSRAEGYITDTQYF.

This rearrangement joins TRBV5-1 to TRBJ2-5; 11 bases are a match to TRBD2. The CDR3 covers 16 residues. The V gene end was trimmed by 4 bases and the J gene end by 4 bases; junction bases not matched to a gene: 9. Germline assignment: CDR1 SGHRS and CDR2 YFSETQ. The CDR3: CASSPWGTSGIETQYF. The CDR3 DNA reads TGCGCCAGCAGCCCCTGGGGGACTAGCGGAATAGAGACCCAGTACTTC.

This clone turned up a few times. The chain uses TRBV29-1 and TRBJ1-4, with TRBD1 identical over 8 bases. The V segment lost 8 bases and the J segment 8 bases; nucleotides outside the gene matches: 10. The length of the CDR3 is 13 residues. The germline CDR1 and CDR2 sequences are SQVTM and ANQGSEA. DNA for the CDR3: TGCAGCATAGGACAGGGCAAGGGAGAAAAACTGTTTTTT. This sequence encodes CSIGQGKGEKLFF.

J is TRBJ1-1 and V is TRBV6-5, with a tentative D call TRBD1 (6 bases). The germline CDR1 and CDR2 sequences are MNHEY and SVGAGI. CDR3 length: 16 amino acids. Trimming left V 0 bases short and J 0 bases short, with 11 bases between. CDR3 in amino acids: CASSYSGHLLNTEAFF. CDR3 DNA: TGTGCCAGCAGTTACTCGGGACACCTCCTGAACACTGAAGCTTTCTTT.

The rearrangement uses TRBV6-9 and TRBJ1-3; D gene ambiguous. V dropped 2 bases and J dropped 1 base, with 12 bases sitting between them. From germline, CDR1 is MNHGY and CDR2 SVAAGI. The CDR3 covers 16 residues. CDR3 sequence (DNA): TGTGCCAGCAGTTATGGTGGACGTAATTCTGGAAACACCATATATTTT. It specifies CASSYGGRNSGNTIYF.

The rearrangement uses TRBV30 and TRBJ1-4, with D unclear. Germline values: CDR1 GTSNPN, CDR2 SVGIG (reference sequence). Trimming removed 0 bases from V and 4 bases from J, with 18 bases in between. The length of the CDR3 is 17 residues. The CDR3 loop reads CAWSVLGSLLINEKLFF. CDR3 sequence (DNA): TGTGCCTGGAGTGTACTGGGCAGCCTGCTTATTAATGAAAAACTGTTTTTT.

The chain carries TRBV13 and TRBJ2-7; 10 bases line up with TRBD1. The germline gives CDR1 PRHDT, CDR2 FYEKMQ (reference sequence). This CDR3 contains 14 residues. The V segment lost 4 bases and the J segment 4 bases; nucleotides outside the gene matches: 4. The CDR3 loop is CASSSDRGPYEQYF. CDR3 coding DNA: TGTGCCAGCAGCTCAGACAGGGGGCCTTACGAGCAGTACTTC.

V is TRBV4-2 and J is TRBJ2-5, with 7 bases aligning to TRBD2. CDR3 length: 17 residues. V was pared by 1 base and J by 1 base, with 9 bases of the junction left unmatched. Germline loops: CDR1 LGHNA, CDR2 YNFKEQ. This chain's CDR3 is CASSQASLAHLQETQYF. In DNA, the CDR3 is TGTGCCAGCAGCCAAGCTTCACTAGCGCACCTCCAAGAGACCCAGTACTTC.

Notes on this clone: The sample contains more than one DNA sequence encoding this CDR3. CDR3 in DNA: TGTGCCAGCAGCGTTGGGAGCTCCTACAATGAGCAGTTCTTC. Its protein product is CASSVGSSYNEQFF. The chain employs TRBV9 and TRBJ2-1; possible D gene TRBD2, 5 bases. Germline V gives CDR1 SGDLS, CDR2 YYNGEE. The CDR3 spans 14 residues. Trimming took 2 bases from V and 0 from J, leaving 6 bases between them.

The V call is TRBV5-1, the J call TRBJ2-3; no firm D call. The CDR3 contains 13 residues. V was cut by 2 bases and J by 4 bases, with 8 bases left in between. Per the germline V gene, CDR1 is SGHRS and CDR2 is YFSETQ. The CDR3 region has the DNA TGCGCCAGCAGCTTTGGGGTTCCAGATACGCAGTATTTT. Protein product: CASSFGVPDTQYF.

The chain couples TRBV7-2 to TRBJ2-5; 12 bases fit TRBD2. Germline V lookup: CDR1 SGHTA, CDR2 FQGNSA. CDR3 length: 16 residues. The ends lost 1 base at V and 6 bases at J; junction bases unmatched: 6. The CDR3 protein is CASSLGLAGGRKTQYF. The CDR3, as DNA: TGTGCCAGCAGCTTAGGTCTAGCGGGGGGGCGGAAGACCCAGTACTTC. The entire variable domain, with the rest obtained from reference TRBV7-2 and TRBJ2-5, is as follows: GAGVSQSPSNKVTEKGKDVELRCDPISGHTALYWYRQSLGQGLEFLIYFQGNSAPDKSGLPSDRFSAERTGGSVSTLTIQRTQQEDSAVYLCASSLGLAGGRKTQYFGPGTRLLVL.

This clone was observed a handful of times. The chain joins TRBV28 to TRBJ1-1; D gene unclear. The ends were cut back, 5 bases at V and 0 bases at J, with 13 bases in the middle. CDR3 length equals 15 residues. Germline CDR1 MDHEN, CDR2 SYDVKM. As DNA, the CDR3 is TGTGCCAGCAGTATTGGACCGCGGATGAACACTGAAGCTTTCTTT. Encoded protein: CASSIGPRMNTEAFF.

The chain joins TRBV7-6 to TRBJ1-1; TRBD1 might be the D (6 bases). Trimming removed 8 bases from V and 0 bases from J, with 16 bases in between. Germline CDR1 SGHVS, CDR2 FNYEAQ. The CDR3 has 15 amino acids. DNA of the CDR3: TGTGCCAGCTCGGAAGGGGGATTGATGAACACTGAAGCTTTCTTT. It encodes CASSEGGLMNTEAFF.

The chain joins TRBV28 to TRBJ1-2; 9 bases align to TRBD1. Losses at the gene ends were 6 bases for V and 2 bases for J; bases not matched to a gene: 7. This CDR3 has 15 residues. Germline-derived CDR1 and CDR2 are MDHEN and SYDVKM. The chain's CDR3 is CASSQATGGNYGYTF. CDR3 nucleotides: TGTGCCAGCAGCCAGGCGACAGGGGGGAACTATGGCTACACCTTC.

This rearrangement joins TRBV5-1 to TRBJ2-7; TRBD1 aligns across 7 bases. The CDR3 has 15 amino acids. Germline V gene data show CDR1 as SGHRS and CDR2 as YFSETQ. J was trimmed by 2 bases and V by 3 bases; bases with no gene match: 8. The CDR3 loop reads CASSSPGQAAYEQYF. The CDR3 DNA reads TGCGCCAGCAGCTCACCCGGACAGGCGGCCTACGAGCAGTACTTC.

V and J are TRBV7-2 and TRBJ2-3; TRBD2 matches 8 bases. CDR3 size: 18 residues. V was clipped by 4 bases and J by 5 bases; unmatched bases: 17. Germline assignment: CDR1 SGHTA and CDR2 FQGNSA. The CDR3, as DNA: TGTGCCAGCAGCTGGGTCCTTCAAAGCGGGAGACGGGGAGATACGCAGTATTTT. Translation: CASSWVLQSGRRGDTQYF.

V gene TRBV2 combines with J gene TRBJ1-5; D unclear. From germline, CDR1 is SNHLY and CDR2 FYNNEI. The CDR3 is 15 residues long. The V gene lost 6 bases and the J gene lost 2 bases, with 14 bases spanning the gap. The CDR3: CASSQVGMRNQPQHF. For the CDR3, the DNA is TGTGCCAGCAGCCAAGTGGGGATGCGCAATCAGCCCCAGCATTTT.